The rows below give T cell receptor beta chains drawn from one sample of a study of shared clonotypes between healthy human individuals. Libraries were prepared by immunoSEQ multiplex PCR; TCRdb keeps only in-frame clonotypes and omits some of them. The sample has approximately 2.5 million clones, approximately 90% seen once. Material: naive CD4+ T cells sorted from blood. The receptor source for this set is a man between 18 and 29 years old in good health. Each CDR3 is given with its conserved first and last residue. A D gene is named only where the DNA matches it firmly. Size is stated for part of the rows, as once, few or many counts, or as a class when the clone is expanded.

cdr3_nt	cdr3_aa	v_call	j_call	d_call	clone_size
TGTGCCAGCAGAGGGACAGGGGGCGGGCTCGACTATGGCTACACCTTC	CASRGTGGGLDYGYTF	TRBV28	TRBJ1-2	TRBD1	NA
TGTGCCAGCAGTTACTCAGGACAGGCTAACACTGAAGCTTTCTTT	CASSYSGQANTEAFF	TRBV6-5	TRBJ1-1	TRBD1	NA
TGTGCCATCAGTGGCTTGGGGTTATCTGGAAACACCATATATTTT	CAISGLGLSGNTIYF	TRBV10-3	TRBJ1-3	NA	NA
TGTGCCACCAGCACTCGGTTGGCAGGGACTAATGAAAAACTGTTTTTT	CATSTRLAGTNEKLFF	TRBV15	TRBJ1-4	NA	NA
TGTGCCAGCAGCCTCGGGGACTCACCCCTCCACTTT	CASSLGDSPLHF	TRBV11-2	TRBJ1-6	NA	NA
TGTGCCAGCACCTCCCGTGGGAGTTACACTGAAGCTTTCTTT	CASTSRGSYTEAFF	TRBV6-1	TRBJ1-1	NA	once
TGCAGCGTTGAGAAACAGGGAGAGGGACTGTTTTTT	CSVEKQGEGLFF	TRBV29-1	TRBJ1-4	NA	few
TGCGCCAGCAGCCAAGATGCCACAACTAATGAAAAACTGTTTTTT	CASSQDATTNEKLFF	TRBV4-3	TRBJ1-4	NA	NA
TGCGCCAGCAGGCCCACCCCTCAGGGGGCTGGCTATGGCTACACCTTC	CASRPTPQGAGYGYTF	TRBV5-1	TRBJ1-2	TRBD1	NA
TGCGCCAGCAGCCTACGGACTAGCGGGGCCGATCACATCTTC	CASSLRTSGADHIF	TRBV5-1	TRBJ2-4	TRBD2	NA
TGTGCCAGCAGTGATATGGGGGATGGTGAGCAGTTCTTC	CASSDMGDGEQFF	TRBV6-1	TRBJ2-1	NA	NA
TGTGCCAGCAGTTCTATTCTCGACAGCACAGATACGCAGTATTTT	CASSSILDSTDTQYF	TRBV27	TRBJ2-3	NA	NA
TGTGCCAGCTCACCGGGCTTTAGGGTTGGTGGCTACACCTTC	CASSPGFRVGGYTF	TRBV18	TRBJ1-2	NA	NA
TGTGCCAGCAGTGCAACGACAGGAGAATTATACGAGCAGTACTTC	CASSATTGELYEQYF	TRBV6-5	TRBJ2-7	NA	NA
TGTGCCAGCAGCGAAAGACAGTGGGCGAACACTGAAGCTTTCTTT	CASSERQWANTEAFF	TRBV14	TRBJ1-1	NA	NA
TGTGCCAGCAGCTTAGATGGGACAGGGGGAGTAAACGAGCAGTACTTC	CASSLDGTGGVNEQYF	TRBV11-2	TRBJ2-7	TRBD1	NA
TGTGCCAGCAGCCGTGACCTGGCGGAGCCCCAGCATTTT	CASSRDLAEPQHF	TRBV14	TRBJ1-5	NA	NA
TGTGCCAGCAGCTTAACAGGACCCTATGGCTACACCTTC	CASSLTGPYGYTF	TRBV7-2	TRBJ1-2	NA	NA
TGCGCCAGCAGCCAAGATCCCGGGACAGGGGGCTACAATGAGCAGTTCTTC	CASSQDPGTGGYNEQFF	TRBV4-3	TRBJ2-1	TRBD1	NA
TGTGCAAGTCGCTTAAAGGGGCCAGGCAATCAGCCCCAGCATTTT	CASRLKGPGNQPQHF	TRBV12-2	TRBJ1-5	NA	few
TGTGCCAGCAGTTACGCGGGGGGCAACTACAATGAGCAGTTCTTC	CASSYAGGNYNEQFF	TRBV6-5	TRBJ2-1	TRBD2	NA
TGTGCCAGCAGCTTAAAGAACAACTATGGCTACACCTTC	CASSLKNNYGYTF	TRBV7-9	TRBJ1-2	NA	NA
TGTGCCAGCAGCGTAGGTGGGGCGAGCAATCAGCCCCAGCATTTT	CASSVGGASNQPQHF	TRBV9	TRBJ1-5	NA	NA
TGCGCCAGCAGCTTGGAACCCGGGGATAGCAATCAGCCCCAGCATTTT	CASSLEPGDSNQPQHF	TRBV5-1	TRBJ1-5	NA	NA
TGTGCCAGCAGTTGGGGGTCTGGAAGTGGAAATTCACCCCTCCACTTT	CASSWGSGSGNSPLHF	TRBV27	TRBJ1-6	NA	NA
TGTGCCTGGAGTCTCGGGGGGGACACAGATACGCAGTATTTT	CAWSLGGDTDTQYF	TRBV30	TRBJ2-3	TRBD2	NA
TGTGCCAGCAGCACCGGACAGGGCAGCTCTGGGGCCAACGTCCTGACTTTC	CASSTGQGSSGANVLTF	TRBV11-3	TRBJ2-6	TRBD1	NA
TGTGCTAGTGGTTTGGACGAGATCAGTACGCAGTATTTT	CASGLDEISTQYF	TRBV12-5	TRBJ2-3	NA	NA
TGCAGCGTTGAAGCGACCTGGCGGGGCGGCTACACCTTC	CSVEATWRGGYTF	TRBV29-1	TRBJ1-2	NA	NA
TGTGCCAGCAGCTTGGTGGGGGGAGAGACCCAGTACTTC	CASSLVGGETQYF	TRBV5-4	TRBJ2-5	NA	NA
TGTGCCAGCAGCTTAAACCCAGGGAGCGAGCAGTACTTC	CASSLNPGSEQYF	TRBV7-2	TRBJ2-7	NA	NA
TGTGCCAGCAGCTCCAAGGACAGTTGGAACACTGAAGCTTTCTTT	CASSSKDSWNTEAFF	TRBV7-9	TRBJ1-1	NA	NA
TGTGCCAGCAGTTACAGGGACGCAGGGGACTATGGCTACACCTTC	CASSYRDAGDYGYTF	TRBV6-5	TRBJ1-2	NA	NA
TGCGCCAGCAGCCACGGGACCTATGGCTACACCTTC	CASSHGTYGYTF	TRBV4-1	TRBJ1-2	NA	NA
TGTGCCAGCAGCAGCTGGACTAGCGGGAGCTACGAGCAGTACTTC	CASSSWTSGSYEQYF	TRBV7-8	TRBJ2-7	TRBD2	NA